This TCR beta chain derives from a study of T cell responses to AZD1222 COVID-19 vaccine. Study observations and caveats: Donor demographics were predominantly white British with a female majority; clonal diversity may be underestimated. Following two doses of AZD1222, Spike-specific TCR breadth and depth rose. Researchers took repertoire samples only after the peak T cell response had come.

Profiled with immunoSEQ multiplex PCR; TCRdb holds only in-frame clones, not every one. The repertoire holds 84,000 or so clones, with approximately 86% as singletons. This clone has more than one count but fewer than ten. No antigen is known for it. V was pared by 5 bases and J by 7 bases, with 17 bases between. The germline V gene encodes CDR1 LNHDA and CDR2 SQIVND (reference sequence). This CDR3 has 14 amino acids. This clonotype was sampled from an adult in good health. The source was peripheral blood, collected on day 0 of MenACWY control vaccination. The rearrangement uses TRBV19 and TRBJ1-2, with a possible D match to TRBD1 (6 bases). The CDR3 here is CASSSAGTISGYTF. DNA for the CDR3: TGTGCCAGTAGTTCCGCCGGGACAATCTCTGGCTACACCTTC.